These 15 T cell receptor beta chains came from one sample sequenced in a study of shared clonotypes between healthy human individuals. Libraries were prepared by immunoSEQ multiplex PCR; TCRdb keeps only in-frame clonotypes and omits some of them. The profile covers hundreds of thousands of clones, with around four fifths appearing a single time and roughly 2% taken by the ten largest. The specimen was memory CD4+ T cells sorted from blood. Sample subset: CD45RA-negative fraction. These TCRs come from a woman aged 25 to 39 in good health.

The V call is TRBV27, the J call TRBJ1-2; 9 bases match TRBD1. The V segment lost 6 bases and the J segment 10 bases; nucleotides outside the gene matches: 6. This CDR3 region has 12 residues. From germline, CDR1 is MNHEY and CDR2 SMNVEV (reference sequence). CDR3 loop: CASSWGQGDYTF. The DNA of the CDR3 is TGTGCCAGCAGCTGGGGACAGGGTGACTACACCTTC.

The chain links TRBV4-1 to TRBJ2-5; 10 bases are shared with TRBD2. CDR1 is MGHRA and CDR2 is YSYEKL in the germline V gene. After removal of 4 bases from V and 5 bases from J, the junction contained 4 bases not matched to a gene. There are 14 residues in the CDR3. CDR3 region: CASSPGLATETQYF. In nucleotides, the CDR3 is TGCGCCAGCAGCCCGGGACTAGCGACCGAGACCCAGTACTTC.

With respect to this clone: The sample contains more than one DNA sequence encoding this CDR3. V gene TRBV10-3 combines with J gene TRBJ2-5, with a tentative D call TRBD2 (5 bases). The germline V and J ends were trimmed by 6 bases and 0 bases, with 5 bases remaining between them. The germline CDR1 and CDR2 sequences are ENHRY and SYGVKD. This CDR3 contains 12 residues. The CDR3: CAISGNQETQYF. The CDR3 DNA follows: TGTGCCATCAGCGGGAACCAAGAGACCCAGTACTTC.

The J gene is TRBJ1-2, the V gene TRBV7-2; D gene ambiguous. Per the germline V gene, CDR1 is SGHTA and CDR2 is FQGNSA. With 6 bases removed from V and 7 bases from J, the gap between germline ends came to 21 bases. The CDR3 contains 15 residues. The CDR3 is CASSSTVMVPVGYTF. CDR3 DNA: TGTGCCAGCAGTTCCACGGTTATGGTACCCGTTGGCTACACCTTC.

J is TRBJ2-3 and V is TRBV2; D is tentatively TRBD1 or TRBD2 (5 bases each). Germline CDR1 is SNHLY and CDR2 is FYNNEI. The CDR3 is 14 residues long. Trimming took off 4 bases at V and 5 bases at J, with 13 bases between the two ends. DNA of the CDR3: TGTGCCAGCAGTGCAGACAGCCGGGGAGATACGCAGTATTTT. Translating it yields CASSADSRGDTQYF. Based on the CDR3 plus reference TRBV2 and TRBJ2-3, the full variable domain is EPEVTQTPSHQVTQMGQEVILRCVPISNHLYFYWYRQILGQKVEFLVSFYNNEISEKSEIFDDQFSVERPDGSNFTLKIRSTKLEDSAMYFCASSADSRGDTQYFGPGTRLTVL.

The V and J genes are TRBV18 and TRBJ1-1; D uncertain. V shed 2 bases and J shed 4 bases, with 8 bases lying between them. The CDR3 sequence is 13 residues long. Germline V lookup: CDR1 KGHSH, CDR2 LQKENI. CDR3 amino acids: CASSPGMGTEAFF. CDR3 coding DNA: TGTGCCAGCTCACCAGGGATGGGCACTGAAGCTTTCTTT.

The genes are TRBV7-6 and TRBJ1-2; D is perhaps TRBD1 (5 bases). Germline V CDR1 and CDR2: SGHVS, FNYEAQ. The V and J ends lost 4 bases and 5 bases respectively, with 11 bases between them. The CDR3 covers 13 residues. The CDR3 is CASSSHDSYGYTF. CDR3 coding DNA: TGTGCCAGCAGCTCCCACGACAGTTATGGCTACACCTTC.

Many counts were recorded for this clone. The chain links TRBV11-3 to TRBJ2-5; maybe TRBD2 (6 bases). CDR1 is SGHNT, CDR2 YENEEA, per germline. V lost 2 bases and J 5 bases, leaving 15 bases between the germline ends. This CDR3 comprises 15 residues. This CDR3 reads CASSLSAGSIETQYF. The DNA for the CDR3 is TGTGCCAGCAGCTTATCGGCGGGATCCATTGAGACCCAGTACTTC.

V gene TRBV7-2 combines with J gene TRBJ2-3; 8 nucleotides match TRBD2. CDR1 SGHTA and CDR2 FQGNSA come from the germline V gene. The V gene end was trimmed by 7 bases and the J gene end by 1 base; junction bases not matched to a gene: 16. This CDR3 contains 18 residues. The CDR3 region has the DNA TGTGCCAGCACCAAAGGGATAGTAGCGGGATCGGGCACAGATACGCAGTATTTT. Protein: CASTKGIVAGSGTDTQYF.

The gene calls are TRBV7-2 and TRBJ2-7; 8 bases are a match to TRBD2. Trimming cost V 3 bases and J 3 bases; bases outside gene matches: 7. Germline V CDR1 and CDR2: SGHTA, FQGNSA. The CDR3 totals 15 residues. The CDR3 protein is CASSLYLAGLYEQYF. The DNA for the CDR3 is TGTGCCAGCAGCTTGTACCTAGCGGGCCTCTACGAGCAGTACTTC.

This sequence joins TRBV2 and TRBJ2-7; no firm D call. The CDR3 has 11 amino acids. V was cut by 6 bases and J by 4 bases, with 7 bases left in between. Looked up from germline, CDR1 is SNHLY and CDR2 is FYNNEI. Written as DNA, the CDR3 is TGTGCCAGCAGCAAACAGTACGAGCAGTACTTC. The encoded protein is CASSKQYEQYF.

For the CDR3, the DNA is TGCGCCAGCAGCCGATTAGGACCAGCTATGAACACTGAAGCTTTCTTT. Translation: CASSRLGPAMNTEAFF. This chain uses TRBV4-1 with TRBJ1-1; D call uncertain. V was cut by 4 bases and J by 0 bases, with 15 bases left in between. The CDR3 consists of 16 residues. Per the germline V gene, CDR1 is MGHRA and CDR2 is YSYEKL.

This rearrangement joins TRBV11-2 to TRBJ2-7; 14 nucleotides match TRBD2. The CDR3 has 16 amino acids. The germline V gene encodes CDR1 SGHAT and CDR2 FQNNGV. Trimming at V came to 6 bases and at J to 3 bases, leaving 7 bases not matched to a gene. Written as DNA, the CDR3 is TGTGCCAGCAGGACCGGGACTAGCGGGAGAAACTACGAGCAGTACTTC. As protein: CASRTGTSGRNYEQYF.

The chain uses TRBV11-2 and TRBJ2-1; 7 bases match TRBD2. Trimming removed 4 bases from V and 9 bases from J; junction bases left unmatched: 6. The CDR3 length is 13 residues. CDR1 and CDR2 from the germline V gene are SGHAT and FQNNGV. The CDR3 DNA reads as TGTGCCAGCAGCTCCCCGGCGGGGGTTGAGCAGTTCTTC. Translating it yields CASSSPAGVEQFF.

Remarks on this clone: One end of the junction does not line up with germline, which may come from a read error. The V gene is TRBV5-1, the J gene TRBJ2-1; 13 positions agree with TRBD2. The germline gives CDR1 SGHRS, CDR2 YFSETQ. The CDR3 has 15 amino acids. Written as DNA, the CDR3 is TGCGCCAGCCGCTTGGGGACTAGCGGGACTAATGAGCAGTTCTTC. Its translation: CASRLGTSGTNEQFF.